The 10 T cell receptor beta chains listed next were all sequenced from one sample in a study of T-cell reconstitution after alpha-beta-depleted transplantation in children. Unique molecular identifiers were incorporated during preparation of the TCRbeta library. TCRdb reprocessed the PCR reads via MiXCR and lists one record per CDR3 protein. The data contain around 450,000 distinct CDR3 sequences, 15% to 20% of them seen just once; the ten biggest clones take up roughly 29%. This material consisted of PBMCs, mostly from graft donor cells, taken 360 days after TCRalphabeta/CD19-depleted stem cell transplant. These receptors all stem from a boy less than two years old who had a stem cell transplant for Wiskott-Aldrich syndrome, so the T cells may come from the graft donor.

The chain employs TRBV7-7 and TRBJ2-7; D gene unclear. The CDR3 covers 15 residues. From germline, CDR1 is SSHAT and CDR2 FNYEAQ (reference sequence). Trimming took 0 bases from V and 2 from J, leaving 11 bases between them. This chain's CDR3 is CASSLAVGSTYEQYF. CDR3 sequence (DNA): TGTGCCAGCAGCTTAGCGGTCGGGTCAACCTACGAGCAGTACTTC.

The CDR3 here is CASTDRGDYNEQFF. The CDR3 nucleotides are TGTGCCAGCACGGACAGGGGGGACTACAATGAGCAGTTCTTC. The chain links TRBV7-9 to TRBJ2-1; the match to TRBD1 covers 10 bases. The CDR3 has 14 residues. Germline-derived CDR1 and CDR2 are SEHNR and FQNEAQ (reference sequence). V was pared by 7 bases and J by 3 bases, with 3 bases of the junction left unmatched.

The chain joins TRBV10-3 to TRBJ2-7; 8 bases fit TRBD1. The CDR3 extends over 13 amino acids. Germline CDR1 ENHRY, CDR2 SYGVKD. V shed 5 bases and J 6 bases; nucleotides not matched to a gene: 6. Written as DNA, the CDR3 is TGTGCCATCAGTAGGGACAGGATTCGCGAGCAGTACTTC. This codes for CAISRDRIREQYF.

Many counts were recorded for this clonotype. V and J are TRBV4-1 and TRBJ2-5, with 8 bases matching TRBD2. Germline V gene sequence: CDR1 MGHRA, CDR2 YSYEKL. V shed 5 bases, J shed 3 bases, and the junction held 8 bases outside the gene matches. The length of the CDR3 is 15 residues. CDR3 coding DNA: TGCGCCAGCAGCGCACCCGGGACTAGAAAAGAGACCCAGTACTTC. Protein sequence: CASSAPGTRKETQYF.

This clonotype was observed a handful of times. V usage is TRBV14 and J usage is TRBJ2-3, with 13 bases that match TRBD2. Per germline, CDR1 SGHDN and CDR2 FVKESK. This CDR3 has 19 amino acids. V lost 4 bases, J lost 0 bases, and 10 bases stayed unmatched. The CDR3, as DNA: TGTGCCAGCAGCCTACGTGGGACTAGCGGGACGACTAGCACAGATACGCAGTATTTT. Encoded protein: CASSLRGTSGTTSTDTQYF.

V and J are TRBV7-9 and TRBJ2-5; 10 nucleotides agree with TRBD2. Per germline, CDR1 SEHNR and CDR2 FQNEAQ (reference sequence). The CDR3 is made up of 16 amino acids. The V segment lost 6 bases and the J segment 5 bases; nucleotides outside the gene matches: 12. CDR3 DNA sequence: TGTGCCAGCAGTCCTAGCGGGGGACCCCAGCGGGAGACCCAGTACTTC. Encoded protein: CASSPSGGPQRETQYF.

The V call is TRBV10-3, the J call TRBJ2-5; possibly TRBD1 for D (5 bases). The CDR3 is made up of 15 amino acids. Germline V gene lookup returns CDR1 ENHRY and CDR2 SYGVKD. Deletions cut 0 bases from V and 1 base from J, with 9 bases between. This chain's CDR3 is CAISESIQVQETQYF. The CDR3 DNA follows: TGTGCCATCAGTGAGTCGATACAGGTCCAAGAGACCCAGTACTTC.

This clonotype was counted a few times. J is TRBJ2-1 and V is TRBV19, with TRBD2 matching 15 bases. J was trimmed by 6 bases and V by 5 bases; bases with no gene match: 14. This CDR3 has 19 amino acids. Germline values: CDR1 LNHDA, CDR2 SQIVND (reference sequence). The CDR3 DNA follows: TGTGCCAGTAGTGTGAGGACTAGCGGGAGGGCAACAGGGAGCAATGAGCAGTTCTTC. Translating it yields CASSVRTSGRATGSNEQFF.

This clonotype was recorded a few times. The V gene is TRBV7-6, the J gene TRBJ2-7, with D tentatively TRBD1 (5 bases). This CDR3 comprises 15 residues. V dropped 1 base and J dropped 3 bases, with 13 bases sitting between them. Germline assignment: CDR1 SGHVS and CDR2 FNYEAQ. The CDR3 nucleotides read TGTGCCAGCAGCTTAGTTAGTGGACAAGTCTACGAGCAGTACTTC. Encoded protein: CASSLVSGQVYEQYF.

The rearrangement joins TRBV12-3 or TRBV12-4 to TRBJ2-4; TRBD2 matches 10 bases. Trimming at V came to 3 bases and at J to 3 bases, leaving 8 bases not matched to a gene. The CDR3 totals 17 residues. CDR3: CASSLSGRALGKNIQYF. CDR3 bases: TGTGCCAGCAGTTTGAGCGGGAGGGCCCTAGGCAAAAACATTCAGTACTTC.